The T cell receptor beta chain described here comes from a study of response to subunit inactivated influenza vaccine. Study outcomes and limitations: Each seasonal influenza vaccination recruits few new T cells, the authors suggested.

J lost 9 bases, V lost 0 bases, and 12 bases had no gene match. The CDR3 is made up of 17 amino acids. Germline V gene lookup returns CDR1 SGHVS and CDR2 FNYEAQ. As for this clonotype: Its matching antigen is unknown.

TCRdb re-called the RT-PCR reads through MiXCR, storing one row per CDR3 protein. This table has about 540,000 distinct CDR3 sequences, about 15% appearing once. This material consisted of PBMCs from blood, taken approximately 12 days after vaccination. J is TRBJ2-1 and V is TRBV7-6, with TRBD2 identical over 9 bases. This sequence originates from a man aged 45-65 years who received an inactivated influenza vaccine. CDR3 sequence reads: CASSLADWAGGHGEQFF. The CDR3, as DNA: TGTGCCAGCAGCTTAGCGGACTGGGCGGGGGGGCACGGTGAGCAGTTCTTC.